The rows below give T cell receptor beta chains drawn from one sample of a study of blood T cell repertoires in COVID-19. Some clones are missing from TCRdb's copy, which holds only in-frame ones; the method was immunoSEQ multiplex PCR. This sample has 200,000 to 250,000 clones, with 86% found just once. The specimen was peripheral blood. The source of these receptors is a woman aged 50 to 65 with COVID-19, enrolled during active disease. Both conserved end residues are part of each CDR3. The D gene is left open where the match is weak. A row's size may be missing; if present it is once, few, many or a size class.

D | size | J | V | DNA | CDR3
. | few | TRBJ1-2 | TRBV18 | TGTGCCAGCTCACCCGGGTTGGCTGATGGCTACACCTTC | CASSPGLADGYTF
TRBD2 | . | TRBJ2-1 | TRBV3-1/TRBV3-2 | TGTGCCAGCCCAGGGCCGGGGGGGGAGCAGTTCTTC | CASPGPGGEQFF
. | once | TRBJ1-1 | TRBV7-9 | TGTGCCAGCAGCTTGCCCGGGGGGGTAGCTTTCTTT | CASSLPGGVAFF
. | . | TRBJ1-1 | TRBV19 | TGTGCCAGTGTAATCCGGGGGAGAACTGAAGCTTTCTTT | CASVIRGRTEAFF
. | . | TRBJ1-1 | TRBV5-1 | TGCGCCAGCAGCTTAGGGGGATTCGGGAACACTGAAGCTTTCTTT | CASSLGGFGNTEAFF
. | . | TRBJ1-1 | TRBV14 | TGTGCCAGCAGCCACCAGGGGAACACTGAAGCTTTCTTT | CASSHQGNTEAFF
. | . | TRBJ2-7 | TRBV7-2 | TGTGCCAGCAGCCTTACCGGGACTTCCTACGAGCAGTACTTC | CASSLTGTSYEQYF
. | . | TRBJ2-5 | TRBV27 | TGTGCCAGCAGTTTAAGGGGCCAAGAGACCCAGTACTTC | CASSLRGQETQYF
. | . | TRBJ2-1 | TRBV27 | TGTGCCAGCAGTTTAGGACAGTCAGTGGATGAGCAGTTCTTC | CASSLGQSVDEQFF
TRBD1 | . | TRBJ1-2 | TRBV5-4 | TGTGCCAGCAGGACCCGACAGGGGATCAAGGACTATGGCTACACCTTC | CASRTRQGIKDYGYTF
. | . | TRBJ1-2 | TRBV7-2 | TGTGCCAGCAGCCTCAACTATGGCTACACCTTC | CASSLNYGYTF
. | . | TRBJ2-1 | TRBV5-5 | TGTGCCAGCAGCTTGTACCCAGGGATCGATTACAATGAGCAGTTCTTC | CASSLYPGIDYNEQFF
TRBD1 | . | TRBJ1-6 | TRBV5-5 | TGTGCCAGCAGCGGAGGGACAGGGGCTAATTCACCCCTCCACTTT | CASSGGTGANSPLHF
. | . | TRBJ2-1 | TRBV10-2 | TGCGCCAGCAGTCCGGGACACCGCTCCTACAATGAGCAGTTCTTC | CASSPGHRSYNEQFF
TRBD1 | . | TRBJ2-2 | TRBV7-6 | TGTGCCAGCAGCTTAGGGGGACAGGGTTCCGGGGAGCTGTTTTTT | CASSLGGQGSGELFF
TRBD1 | . | TRBJ1-5 | TRBV2 | TGTGCCAGCACACAGGGGGGGCAGCCCCAGCATTTT | CASTQGGQPQHF
. | . | TRBJ1-5 | TRBV5-1 | TGCGCCAGCAGCTTGCAGGGAAGTAGCAATCAGCCCCAGCATTTT | CASSLQGSSNQPQHF
. | once | TRBJ2-2 | TRBV21-1 | TGTGCCAGCAGCAAAGGCACACGAAAAATACTAAAAGTGGACACCGGGGAGCTGTTTTTT | CASSKGTRKILKVDTGELFF
TRBD1 | . | TRBJ1-2 | TRBV7-2 | TGTGCCAGCAGCATGCAACAGGGGAACTATGGCTACACCTTC | CASSMQQGNYGYTF
TRBD1 | . | TRBJ2-3 | TRBV19 | TGTGCCAGTAGTATAGGCCGGGACAGGGGCACCACAAGCACAGATACGCAGTATTTT | CASSIGRDRGTTSTDTQYF
TRBD1 | . | TRBJ1-4 | TRBV4-3 | TGCGCCAGCAGCCGCCATAGTCCCGGGACAGGCGGCGTGTCCGGTGAAAAACTGTTTTTT | CASSRHSPGTGGVSGEKLFF
. | . | TRBJ1-6 | TRBV5-4 | TGTGCCAGCAGCTTGGATCCTACGACACCCCTCCACTTT | CASSLDPTTPLHF
. | . | TRBJ1-4 | TRBV3-1/TRBV3-2 | TGTGCCAGCAGGGAGACTCACACCACTAATGAAAAACTGTTTTTT | CASRETHTTNEKLFF
TRBD1 | . | TRBJ1-1 | TRBV28 | TGTGCCAGCAGTTTATTGGACAGGGTGGGCACTGAAGCTTTCTTT | CASSLLDRVGTEAFF
. | . | TRBJ1-1 | TRBV19 | TGTGCCAGTAGGGAAGGGGAAACTGAAGCTTTCTTT | CASREGETEAFF
TRBD1 | . | TRBJ2-1 | TRBV10-3 | TGTGCCATCGGGGGGACAGGGAAGGAAAATGAGCAGTTCTTC | CAIGGTGKENEQFF
. | . | TRBJ1-2 | TRBV19 | TGTGCCACTCTAACAGGGAATGGCTACACCTTC | CATLTGNGYTF